One T cell receptor beta chain is described in this entry. Its antigen is not known. One end of the junction varies from germline; a read error may be responsible. This CDR3 is 14 amino acids long. Per germline, CDR1 MRHNA and CDR2 SNTAGT. The data belong to a study of T cell responses to AZD1222 COVID-19 vaccine. General observations from the study: White British donors predominated, females outnumbered males, and clonal diversity was possibly underestimated.

Method: immunoSEQ multiplex PCR; TCRdb's copy keeps in-frame clones and lacks some. In the table there are some 80,000 clones, 85% to 90% of which are singletons. The clonotype originates from an adult in good health. Here the sequenced sample was peripheral blood, taken on day 0 of AZD1222 vaccination. This sequence joins TRBV6-4 and TRBJ2-3; perhaps D is TRBD1 or TRBD2 (5 bases each). The CDR3 sequence is CASSLGDSTDTRYF. CDR3 in DNA: TGTGCCAGCAGTTTGGGGGATAGCACAGATACGCGGTATTTT.